Shown below are 11 T cell receptor beta chains from a single sample sequenced in a study of T cell responses to AZD1222 COVID-19 vaccine. Profiling relied on immunoSEQ multiplex PCR, and the TCRdb table lists in-frame clones only, not all of them. The sample includes roughly 80,000 clones, about nine tenths of them seen just once. Sequenced material: peripheral blood, taken on day 0 of MenACWY control vaccination. The receptor set was obtained from an adult in good health.

This clone was observed once. The CDR3 loop is CASVRVDGNEQFF. As DNA, the CDR3 is TGTGCTAGTGTTCGGGTCGACGGGAATGAGCAGTTCTTC. The chain joins TRBV12-5 to TRBJ2-1, with unresolved D. Between the trimmed V and J ends, which lost 7 bases and 7 bases, there was a span of 14 bases. Germline V CDR1 and CDR2: LGHNT, FRNRAP. This CDR3 region has 13 residues.

The chain carries TRBV24-1 and TRBJ2-2; 8 positions match TRBD1. The CDR3 runs 13 residues. Losses at the gene ends were 3 bases for V and 11 bases for J; bases not matched to a gene: 4. Germline loops: CDR1 KGHDR, CDR2 SFDVKD. The CDR3 spells CATSDAGQGELFF. In DNA form, the CDR3 reads TGTGCCACCAGTGATGCTGGACAGGGTGAGCTGTTTTTT.

The CDR3 DNA reads as TGTGCCAGCAGGTGGACAGGGGGAACCGGGGAGCTGTTTTTT. Translation gives CASRWTGGTGELFF. This chain uses TRBV27 with TRBJ2-2, with TRBD1 matching 10 bases. Trimming cost V 6 bases and J 5 bases; bases outside gene matches: 3. The CDR3 covers 14 residues. Per the germline V gene, CDR1 is MNHEY and CDR2 is SMNVEV (reference sequence).

The chain joins TRBV11-2 to TRBJ2-1; 8 bases are shared with TRBD2. Germline lookup yields CDR1 SGHAT and CDR2 FQNNGV. J was trimmed by 8 bases and V by 6 bases; bases with no gene match: 9. The CDR3 totals 14 residues. CDR3 protein: CASRKTGGPHEQFF. CDR3 DNA sequence: TGTGCCAGCAGAAAAACGGGAGGGCCCCATGAGCAGTTCTTC.

The rearrangement links TRBV10-3 to TRBJ1-1; D perhaps matches TRBD1 (5 bases). V lost 2 bases and J lost 5, with 9 bases in between. This CDR3 is 13 amino acids long. CDR1 ENHRY and CDR2 SYGVKD come from the germline V gene. CDR3 sequence: CAISERGDTEAFF. The CDR3 DNA sequence: TGTGCCATCAGTGAGCGGGGGGATACTGAAGCTTTCTTT.

This chain links TRBV19 with TRBJ2-7; TRBD1 is a possible D gene (5 bases). Trimming cost V 4 bases and J 2 bases, with 18 bases left between them. The germline V gene encodes CDR1 LNHDA and CDR2 SQIVND (reference sequence). The CDR3 has 16 residues. CDR3 coding DNA: TGTGCCAGTAGTAATCGCGTAGGAGACAGAGCCTACGAGCAGTACTTC. Its translation: CASSNRVGDRAYEQYF.

A single count supports this clone. The rearrangement uses TRBV11-1 and TRBJ2-3; D is ambiguous. V lost 1 base, J lost 4 bases, and 9 bases lay in between. The germline gives CDR1 SGHAT, CDR2 FQDESV (reference sequence). This CDR3 has 14 residues. The CDR3 DNA reads TGTGCCAGCAGCTTAGACGCTGTTTCAGATACGCAGTATTTT. Protein sequence: CASSLDAVSDTQYF.

The V gene is TRBV4-1, the J gene TRBJ2-7; D tentatively fits TRBD1 or TRBD2 (5 bases each). The germline CDR1 and CDR2 sequences are MGHRA and YSYEKL. The CDR3 contains 16 residues. V was pared by 0 bases and J by 5 bases, with 17 bases between. CDR3 sequence reads: CASSQEGQGVGNEQYF. The CDR3 DNA reads as TGCGCCAGCAGCCAAGAAGGTCAGGGAGTGGGTAACGAGCAGTACTTC.

J is TRBJ2-7 and V is TRBV11-2, with D possibly matching TRBD1 (5 bases). Trimming pared 1 base from V and 3 bases from J, leaving 13 bases between. This CDR3 comprises 15 residues. CDR1 and CDR2 from the germline V gene are SGHAT and FQNNGV. The CDR3 nucleotides read TGTGCCAGCAGCTTAGTGGCAGGGTCAAGCTACGAGCAGTACTTC. It codes for CASSLVAGSSYEQYF.

This clone was seen only a few times. The J gene is TRBJ1-1, the V gene TRBV15; D call uncertain. CDR1 LNHNV and CDR2 YYDKDF come from the germline V gene (reference sequence). Trimming shortened V by 0 bases and J by 4 bases, and 15 bases separated the two germline ends. The CDR3 consists of 16 residues. The CDR3 DNA sequence: TGTGCCACCAGCAGAGATGGCGGATTGGGCGGCACTGAAGCTTTCTTT. It translates to CATSRDGGLGGTEAFF.

This chain links TRBV27 with TRBJ2-7, with a weak D call TRBD1 (5 bases). The CDR3 sequence is 15 residues long. V was trimmed by 4 bases and J by 7 bases, leaving 20 bases between them. CDR1 is MNHEY, CDR2 SMNVEV, per germline (reference sequence). The CDR3 DNA is TGTGCCAGCAGTTCCGCGCAGGGCCCCCACGGGGAGCAGTACTTC. Protein product: CASSSAQGPHGEQYF.